These 20 T cell receptor beta chains came from one sample sequenced in a study of technical replicates of blood from a handful of donors. Sequenced by immunoSEQ multiplex PCR; TCRdb stores in-frame clones only, minus some. Seen here are nearly 95,000 clones, 90% to 97% observed once, and the top ten hold approximately 0.37%. The sequenced sample consisted of T cells isolated from PBMCs. Every receptor here comes from a human donor in good health.

The chain employs TRBV25-1 and TRBJ1-2, with 8 bases matching TRBD1. CDR3 length: 15 residues. From germline, CDR1 is MGHDK and CDR2 SYGVNS. Trimming took 1 base from V and 7 from J; bases not matched to a gene: 8. This CDR3 is CASSELGQGAGGYTF. CDR3 nucleotides: TGTGCCAGCAGTGAATTAGGGCAGGGGGCCGGTGGCTACACCTTC.

The chain joins TRBV7-8 to TRBJ2-7; TRBD2 aligns across 10 bases. With V trimmed by 1 base and J by 1 base, 1 base remained unmatched. CDR3 length: 15 residues. CDR1 and CDR2 from the germline V gene are SGHVS and FQNEAQ. CDR3 loop: CASSLVLAGSYEQYF. Here the CDR3 DNA reads TGTGCCAGCAGCTTAGTACTAGCGGGATCCTACGAGCAGTACTTC.

This chain uses TRBV27 with TRBJ1-1; D uncertain. There are 14 residues in the CDR3. With 5 bases removed from V and 5 bases from J, the gap between germline ends came to 15 bases. Per germline, CDR1 MNHEY and CDR2 SMNVEV (reference sequence). The CDR3 is CASSPNGIRTEAFF. CDR3 in DNA: TGTGCCAGCAGTCCCAACGGGATCAGGACTGAAGCTTTCTTT.

The V and J genes are TRBV7-9 and TRBJ1-3; D not certain. Between the trimmed V and J ends, which lost 0 bases and 0 bases, there was a span of 9 bases. The germline V gene encodes CDR1 SEHNR and CDR2 FQNEAQ (reference sequence). The CDR3 length is 16 residues. CDR3 sequence (DNA): TGTGCCAGCAGCTTAGCCGGCGGACTCTCTGGAAACACCATATATTTT. This encodes CASSLAGGLSGNTIYF.

This clone was recorded once. V usage is TRBV4-2 and J usage is TRBJ2-7, with D possibly matching TRBD2 (6 bases). The V end was cut by 4 bases, the J end by 0 bases, with 13 bases between. From germline, CDR1 is LGHNA and CDR2 YNFKEQ. CDR3 size: 15 residues. The DNA of the CDR3 is TGTGCCAGCAGCCCACTTAGCGGAGCCTCCTACGAGCAGTACTTC. This sequence encodes CASSPLSGASYEQYF.

This clone was observed once. A junction end diverges from the germline sequence, so it may reflect a read error. The gene calls are TRBV11-2 and TRBJ2-7; 10 nucleotides line up with TRBD2. Germline V lookup: CDR1 SGHAT, CDR2 FQNNGV. CDR3 length: 15 amino acids. The CDR3 spells CASRLEASGSREQYF. In nucleotides, the CDR3 is TGTGCCAGCAGATTAGAGGCTAGCGGGAGTCGCGAGCAGTACTTC.

The chain links TRBV29-1 to TRBJ2-1, with 11 bases matching TRBD2. The CDR3 is made up of 15 amino acids. Germline assignment: CDR1 SQVTM and CDR2 ANQGSEA. After removal of 3 bases from V and 0 bases from J, the junction contained 1 base not matched to a gene. CDR3 protein: CSVDSGRDSYNEQFF. The CDR3 region has the DNA TGCAGCGTTGATAGCGGGAGGGACTCCTACAATGAGCAGTTCTTC.

This clone is a singleton in its sample. CDR3 in DNA: TGTGCCTGGAGTCCCGGGACAGGGGTAAATCATGAGCAGTTCTTC. Translating it yields CAWSPGTGVNHEQFF. The genes are TRBV30 and TRBJ2-1; 10 nucleotides line up with TRBD1. V gave up 2 bases and J gave up 8 bases; unmatched junction bases: 9. Germline V CDR1 and CDR2: GTSNPN, SVGIG (reference sequence). CDR3 length equals 15 residues.

The count of this clone is one. The CDR3 here is CASSQDPSGGGSEQYF. Written as DNA, the CDR3 is TGCGCCAGCAGCCAAGATCCATCCGGGGGTGGTTCCGAGCAGTACTTC. The chain recombines TRBV4-3 with TRBJ2-7, with a weak D call TRBD2 (6 bases). The germline CDR1 and CDR2 sequences are LGHNA and YSLEER. The CDR3 loop spans 16 amino acids. The V end was cut by 0 bases, the J end by 6 bases, with 18 bases between.

The V call is TRBV11-2, the J call TRBJ2-2; TRBD2 matches 9 bases. CDR1 is SGHAT, CDR2 FQNNGV, per germline. This CDR3 has 15 amino acids. The V gene end was trimmed by 5 bases and the J gene end by 3 bases; junction bases not matched to a gene: 4. The CDR3 reads CASSPRLADTGELFF. The CDR3 region has the DNA TGTGCCAGCAGCCCTAGACTAGCGGACACCGGGGAGCTGTTTTTT.

The chain links TRBV28 to TRBJ1-1; no clear D gene. The V gene lost 4 bases and the J gene lost 4 bases, with 13 bases spanning the gap. Germline loops: CDR1 MDHEN, CDR2 SYDVKM. CDR3 length: 14 amino acids. The CDR3 nucleotides read TGTGCCAGCAGTTCCCCTCCGACGGGCACTGAAGCTTTCTTT. Its translation: CASSSPPTGTEAFF.

The J gene is TRBJ2-2, the V gene TRBV28; possibly TRBD1 for D (6 bases). This CDR3 contains 15 residues. CDR1 MDHEN and CDR2 SYDVKM come from the germline V gene. Trimming stripped 5 bases from V and 4 bases from J, with 14 bases between. CDR3 residues: CASSDPGTTTGELFF. The CDR3 DNA reads TGTGCCAGCAGTGACCCCGGGACAACCACCGGGGAGCTGTTTTTT. The whole variable domain, remainder taken from reference TRBV28 and TRBJ2-2, is DVKVTQSSRYLVKRTGEKVFLECVQDMDHENMFWYRQDPGLGLRLIYFSYDVKMKEKGDIPEGYSVSREKKERFSLILESASTNQTSMYLCASSDPGTTTGELFFGEGSRLTVL.

The chain combines TRBV30 with TRBJ1-2, with TRBD1 as a possible D gene (5 bases). V was pared by 4 bases and J by 13 bases, with 22 bases between. Germline-derived CDR1 and CDR2 are GTSNPN and SVGIG (reference sequence). The CDR3 runs to 13 residues. CDR3: CAWNRDRPREVTF. DNA of the CDR3: TGTGCCTGGAACCGGGACCGCCCTAGGGAGGTCACCTTC.

The V gene is TRBV28, the J gene TRBJ1-3; 7 nucleotides match TRBD1. Germline trimming cut 4 bases from V and 0 bases from J; bases unmatched to any gene: 6. The CDR3 runs to 16 residues. The germline V gene has CDR1 MDHEN and CDR2 SYDVKM. This CDR3 is CASSYPGQFSGNTIYF. The CDR3 nucleotides read TGTGCCAGCAGTTACCCGGGACAGTTCTCTGGAAACACCATATATTTT.

The chain joins TRBV27 to TRBJ1-1; D is unresolved. The germline V and J ends were trimmed by 10 bases and 4 bases, with 19 bases remaining between them. Germline CDR1 MNHEY, CDR2 SMNVEV (reference sequence). The CDR3 extends over 14 amino acids. DNA of the CDR3: TGTGCCACCTCAGCGGGGAGCGGTGTCACTGAAGCTTTCTTT. It specifies CATSAGSGVTEAFF.

The V gene is TRBV28, the J gene TRBJ1-1; 7 bases are shared with TRBD1. The CDR3 is 14 residues long. V was clipped by 3 bases and J by 0 bases; unmatched bases: 1. Looked up from germline, CDR1 is MDHEN and CDR2 is SYDVKM. The CDR3 coding sequence is TGTGCCAGCAGTTTGGGACAGATGAACACTGAAGCTTTCTTT. Amino acids: CASSLGQMNTEAFF.

The chain couples TRBV9 to TRBJ2-4; tentative D call: TRBD1 (6 bases). Trimming took off 3 bases at V and 3 bases at J, with 10 bases between the two ends. The CDR3 loop spans 14 amino acids. Germline lookup yields CDR1 SGDLS and CDR2 YYNGEE. In DNA form, the CDR3 reads TGTGCCAGCAGCGCGGGACATATCAAAAACATTCAGTACTTC. It is translated as CASSAGHIKNIQYF.

The chain carries TRBV4-3 and TRBJ2-3, with TRBD1 as a possible D gene (5 bases). Per germline, CDR1 LGHNA and CDR2 YSLEER. The CDR3 covers 16 residues. Trimming cost V 3 bases and J 2 bases, with 15 bases left between them. The CDR3 region is CASSQNPDIPTDTQYF. CDR3 DNA: TGCGCCAGCAGCCAGAACCCGGACATTCCCACAGATACGCAGTATTTT.

This chain uses TRBV7-2 with TRBJ2-1; 7 nucleotides align to TRBD1. V shed 4 bases and J 4 bases; nucleotides not matched to a gene: 7. The CDR3 runs to 15 residues. The V gene's germline CDR1 is SGHTA and CDR2 FQGNSA. In DNA form, the CDR3 reads TGTGCCAGCAGCTCTACAGGGGTAGGATACAATGAGCAGTTCTTC. Protein sequence: CASSSTGVGYNEQFF.

J is TRBJ2-1 and V is TRBV9; D may be TRBD2 (6 bases). V dropped 3 bases and J dropped 7 bases, with 17 bases sitting between them. Germline V gene lookup returns CDR1 SGDLS and CDR2 YYNGEE. The CDR3 has 15 amino acids. The CDR3 protein is CASSATSRENNEQFF. The CDR3 nucleotides read TGTGCCAGCAGCGCAACTTCCCGGGAGAATAATGAGCAGTTCTTC.